This is a list of T cell receptor beta chains from one sample in a study of blood T cell repertoires in COVID-19. This table comes from immunoSEQ multiplex PCR, and its TCRdb copy is limited to in-frame clones, with some not included. The sample gives about 180,000 clones, 80% of which show up once; 6.5% to 8% is in the top ten. Sequenced sample: peripheral blood. The source is a man between 65 and 80 years old with active or convalescent COVID-19. Each CDR3 is given with its conserved first and last residue. A D gene is named only where the DNA matches it firmly. A row's size may be missing; if present it is once, few, many or a size class.

v_gene	j_gene	abundance	d_gene	CDR3aa	CDR3nt
TRBV28	TRBJ2-7	.	.	CASSLSPSYEQYF	TGTGCCAGCAGTTTAAGCCCGTCCTACGAGCAGTACTTC
TRBV19	TRBJ2-1	.	.	CASSIGVVGRWQRNEQFF	TGTGCCAGTAGTATCGGGGTCGTAGGTAGGTGGCAAAGGAATGAGCAGTTCTTC
TRBV12-3/TRBV12-4	TRBJ1-1	few	.	CASSWGENTEAFF	TGTGCCAGCAGTTGGGGCGAGAACACTGAAGCTTTCTTT
TRBV19	TRBJ2-1	.	TRBD2	CASSSGLANNEQFF	TGTGCCAGTAGTAGCGGACTAGCAAACAATGAGCAGTTCTTC
TRBV5-1	TRBJ1-5	.	.	CASSLEGDTQPQHF	TGCGCCAGCAGCTTGGAGGGGGATACTCAGCCCCAGCATTTT
TRBV7-2	TRBJ1-1	.	.	CASRENSAEAFF	TGTGCCAGCCGAGAGAACTCTGCTGAAGCTTTCTTT
TRBV5-8	TRBJ1-2	.	TRBD1	CASSPFTGGHVGDNYGYTF	TGTGCCAGCAGCCCATTTACAGGGGGCCATGTGGGGGATAACTATGGCTACACCTTC
TRBV5-4	TRBJ2-5	.	TRBD2	CASSTLAGGETQYF	TGTGCCAGCAGCACTCTAGCGGGGGGAGAGACCCAGTACTTC
TRBV7-9	TRBJ2-2	.	TRBD1	CASRPRQGGNTGELFF	TGTGCCAGCAGGCCAAGACAGGGGGGCAACACCGGGGAGCTGTTTTTT
TRBV30	TRBJ2-2	.	TRBD1	CAWNDRDYAGELFF	TGTGCCTGGAATGACAGGGATTATGCCGGGGAGCTGTTTTTT
TRBV19	TRBJ2-2	.	TRBD1	CASSFTGEGELFF	TGTGCCAGTAGTTTCACAGGGGAGGGGGAGCTGTTTTTT